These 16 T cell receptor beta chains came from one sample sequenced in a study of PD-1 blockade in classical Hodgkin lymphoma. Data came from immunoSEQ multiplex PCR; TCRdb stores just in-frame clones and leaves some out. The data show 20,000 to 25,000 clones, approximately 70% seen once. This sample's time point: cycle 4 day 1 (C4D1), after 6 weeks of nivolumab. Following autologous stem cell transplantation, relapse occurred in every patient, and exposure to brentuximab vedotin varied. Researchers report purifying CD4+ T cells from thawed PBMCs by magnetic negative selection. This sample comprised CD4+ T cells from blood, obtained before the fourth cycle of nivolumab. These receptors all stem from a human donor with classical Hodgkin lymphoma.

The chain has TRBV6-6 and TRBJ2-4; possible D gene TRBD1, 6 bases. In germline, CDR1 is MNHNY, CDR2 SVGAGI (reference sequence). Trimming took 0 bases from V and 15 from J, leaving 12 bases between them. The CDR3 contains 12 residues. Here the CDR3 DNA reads TGTGCCAGCAGTTACTCTGGGACACCATCGTACTTC. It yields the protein CASSYSGTPSYF.

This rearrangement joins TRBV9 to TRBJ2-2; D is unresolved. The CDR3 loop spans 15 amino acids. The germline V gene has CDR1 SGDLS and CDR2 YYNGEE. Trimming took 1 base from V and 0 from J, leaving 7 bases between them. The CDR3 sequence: CASSVSGSNTGELFF. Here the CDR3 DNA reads TGTGCCAGCAGCGTAAGTGGTTCGAACACCGGGGAGCTGTTTTTT.

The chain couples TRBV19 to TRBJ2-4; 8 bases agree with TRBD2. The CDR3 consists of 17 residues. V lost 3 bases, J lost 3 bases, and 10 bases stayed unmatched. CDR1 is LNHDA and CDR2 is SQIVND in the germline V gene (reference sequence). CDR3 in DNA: TGTGCCAGTAGTATCGGGAGGTTTAGCGGGGTCAAAAACATTCAGTACTTC. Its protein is CASSIGRFSGVKNIQYF.

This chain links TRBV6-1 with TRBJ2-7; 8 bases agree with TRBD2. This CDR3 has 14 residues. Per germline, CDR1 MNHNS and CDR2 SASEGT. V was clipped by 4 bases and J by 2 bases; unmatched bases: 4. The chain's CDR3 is CASSGGTRAYEQYF. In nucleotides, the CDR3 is TGTGCCAGCAGTGGGGGGACTAGGGCCTACGAGCAGTACTTC.

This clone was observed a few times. The CDR3 loop is CASSYSGFTGYTF. CDR3 DNA sequence: TGTGCCAGCAGTTATTCAGGGTTCACTGGCTACACCTTC. The chain links TRBV6-5 to TRBJ1-2, with a tentative D call TRBD1 (5 bases). The CDR3 spans 13 residues. V was pared by 3 bases and J by 7 bases, with 12 bases between. Germline lookup yields CDR1 MNHEY and CDR2 SVGAGI.

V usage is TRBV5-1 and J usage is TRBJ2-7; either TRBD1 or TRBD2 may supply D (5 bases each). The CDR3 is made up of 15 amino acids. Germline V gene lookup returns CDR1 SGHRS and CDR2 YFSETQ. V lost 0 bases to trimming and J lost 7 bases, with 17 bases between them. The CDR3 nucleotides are TGCGCCAGCAGCTTGGACCGGGGACCTACTCGTGAGCAGTACTTC. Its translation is CASSLDRGPTREQYF.

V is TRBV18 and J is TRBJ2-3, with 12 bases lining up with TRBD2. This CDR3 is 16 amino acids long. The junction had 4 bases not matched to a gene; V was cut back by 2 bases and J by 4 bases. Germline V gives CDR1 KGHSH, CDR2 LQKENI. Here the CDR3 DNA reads TGTGCCAGCTCACCAAAGCTAGCGGGGGGGTCAGATACGCAGTATTTT. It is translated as CASSPKLAGGSDTQYF.

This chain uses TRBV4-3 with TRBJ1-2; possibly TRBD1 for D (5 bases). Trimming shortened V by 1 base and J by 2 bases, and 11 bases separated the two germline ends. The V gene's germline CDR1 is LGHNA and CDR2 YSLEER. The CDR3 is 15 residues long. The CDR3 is CASSQVRDSNYGYTF. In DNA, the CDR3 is TGCGCCAGCAGCCAAGTCCGAGACAGCAACTATGGCTACACCTTC.

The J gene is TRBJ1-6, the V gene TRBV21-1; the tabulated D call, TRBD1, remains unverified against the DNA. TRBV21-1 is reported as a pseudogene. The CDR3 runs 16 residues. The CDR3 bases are TGTGCCAGCAGCAAAACAGGGTTATCCTATAATTCACCCCTCCACTTT. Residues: CASSKTGLSYNSPLHF.

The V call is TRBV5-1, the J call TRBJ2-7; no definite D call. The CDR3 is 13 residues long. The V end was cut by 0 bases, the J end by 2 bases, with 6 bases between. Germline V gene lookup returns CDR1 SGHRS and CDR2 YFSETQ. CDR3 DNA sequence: TGCGCCAGCAGCTTGGGCAGAACCTACGAGCAGTACTTC. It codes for CASSLGRTYEQYF.

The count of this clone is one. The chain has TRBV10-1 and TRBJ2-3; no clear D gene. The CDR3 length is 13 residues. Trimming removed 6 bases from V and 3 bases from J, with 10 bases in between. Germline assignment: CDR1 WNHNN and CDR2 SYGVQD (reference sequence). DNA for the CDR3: TGCGCCAGCAGGTCTTCCGGGACAGATACGCAGTATTTT. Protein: CASRSSGTDTQYF.

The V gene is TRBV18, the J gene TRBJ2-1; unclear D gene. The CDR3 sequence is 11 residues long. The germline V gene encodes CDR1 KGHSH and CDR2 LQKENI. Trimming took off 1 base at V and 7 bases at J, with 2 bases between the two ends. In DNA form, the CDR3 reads TGTGCCAGCTCACCACAAAATGAGCAGTTCTTC. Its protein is CASSPQNEQFF.

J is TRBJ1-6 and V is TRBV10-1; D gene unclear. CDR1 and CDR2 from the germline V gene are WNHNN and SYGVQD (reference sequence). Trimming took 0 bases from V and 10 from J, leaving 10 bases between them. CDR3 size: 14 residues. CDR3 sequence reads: CASSESREGSPLHF. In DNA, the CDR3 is TGCGCCAGCAGTGAGTCAAGGGAAGGATCACCCCTCCACTTT.

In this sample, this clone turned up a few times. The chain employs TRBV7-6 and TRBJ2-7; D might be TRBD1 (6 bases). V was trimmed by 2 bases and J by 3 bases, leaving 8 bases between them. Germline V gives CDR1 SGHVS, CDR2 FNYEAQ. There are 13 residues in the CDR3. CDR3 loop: CASSLWDNYEQYF. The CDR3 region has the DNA TGTGCCAGCAGCTTATGGGACAACTACGAGCAGTACTTC. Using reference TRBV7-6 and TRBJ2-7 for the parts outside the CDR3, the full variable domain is GAGVSQSPRYKVTKRGQDVALRCDPISGHVSLYWYRQALGQGPEFLTYFNYEAQQDKSGLPNDRFSAERPEGSISTLTIQRTEQRDSAMYRCASSLWDNYEQYFGPGTRLTVT.

CDR3 region: CASSSGVRQPQHF. CDR3 sequence (DNA): TGTGCCAGCTCATCAGGGGTGAGACAGCCCCAGCATTTT. This chain links TRBV18 with TRBJ1-5; perhaps TRBD1 as D (6 bases). Germline CDR1 KGHSH, CDR2 LQKENI. The CDR3 is 13 amino acids. The V end lost 5 bases, the J end lost 7 bases, and 12 bases lay between the germline ends.

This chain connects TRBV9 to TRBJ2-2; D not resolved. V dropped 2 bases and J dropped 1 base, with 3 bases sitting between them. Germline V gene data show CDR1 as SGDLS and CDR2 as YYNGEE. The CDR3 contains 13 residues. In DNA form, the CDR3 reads TGTGCCAGCAGCGTCGGGAACACCGGGGAGCTGTTTTTT. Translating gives CASSVGNTGELFF.